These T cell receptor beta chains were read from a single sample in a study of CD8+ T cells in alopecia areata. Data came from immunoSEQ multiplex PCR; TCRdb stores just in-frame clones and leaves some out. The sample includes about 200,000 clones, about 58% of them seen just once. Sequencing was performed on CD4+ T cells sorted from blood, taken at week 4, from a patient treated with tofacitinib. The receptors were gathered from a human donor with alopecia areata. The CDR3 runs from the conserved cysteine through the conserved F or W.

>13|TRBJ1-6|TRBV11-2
CASSTTKDSPLHF
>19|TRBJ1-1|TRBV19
CASSTGQGRFLLRNTEAFF
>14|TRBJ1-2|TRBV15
CATSRERDGRGYTF
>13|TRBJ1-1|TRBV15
CATSRDKGAEAFF
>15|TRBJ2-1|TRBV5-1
CASSLVGSSYNEQFF
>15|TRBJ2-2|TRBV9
CASSVDGGPTGELFF
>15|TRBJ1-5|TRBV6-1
CASSELNRFNQPQHF
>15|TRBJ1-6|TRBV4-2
CASSQGGKSASPLHF
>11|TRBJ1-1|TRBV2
CASTESGGAFF
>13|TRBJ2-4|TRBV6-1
CASSEALKNIQYF
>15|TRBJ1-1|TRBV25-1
CASSESRLRVTEAFF
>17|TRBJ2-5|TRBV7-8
CASSLSVVRNAQETQYF
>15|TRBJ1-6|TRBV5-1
CASSTPDRGNSPLHF